The sequence of this T cell receptor (beta chain) was determined in a study of cytomegalovirus exposure and HLA in healthy donors listed by TCRdb under 2017. About the study as a whole: In an earlier analysis of roughly 590 of the donors, 276 Gb of sequence data and 100 million or so unique TCR beta sequences from 150 million to 200 million T cells were reported. Across about 380 genotyped donors of the cohort, an average of about 240,000 unique TCR beta nucleotide sequences per donor were sequenced, and approximately 19% of those sequences were non-productive. About 300 gigabases of sequencing data and tens of millions of unique TCR sequences were included in an early release covering about 700 HLA-typed donors. Donor age, sex, ethnicity and CMV serostatus were compiled together with the repertoire data. The T cell repertoires of some 700 subjects were profiled by immunosequencing and related to cytomegalovirus serostatus. Because of strong linkage in the cohort, 5 or 6 DR-DQ haplotypes were treated as single units for association and clustering. The study aimed to test whether cataloging public T cell receptors could reveal signatures of past pathogen exposure. Both class I and class II loci were covered by HLA typing, at four-digit resolution. Along with the approximately 620-subject first cohort, a separate validation cohort of over a hundred different subjects was used. Genome-wide SNP genotypes for about three fifths of the 666 donors were used in a later genetic analysis, which treated that subset as a discovery cohort. Of the 350 to 450 genotyped donors, 75% to 85% were placed in the genetic ancestry cluster associated with self-reported Caucasian donors. In the later analysis, no new phenotypic data were used to find candidate immune exposures; instead, reliance was placed on TCR beta sequences and their occurrence across donors. An earlier analysis of about 620 of the donors applied high-throughput TCR beta sequencing to assess whether each TCR beta V gene segment acted as functional or pseudogenic. High-throughput TCR immunosequencing, statistical association of individual TCRs with disease status, and machine learning were combined to predict cytomegalovirus infection status. Every repertoire in the discovery cohort had been generated on one and the same sequencing platform. The number of typed donors differed by locus: about 629-640 for A, B, C, DRB1 and DQB1; approximately 540 for DQA1; some 610 for DPA1; and some 470 for DPB1. A later analysis re-examined previously published TCR beta repertoires from roughly 650 donors and added high-resolution HLA genotyping to investigate patterns of TCR occurrence. Paper-wide results and their limitations: Because the 87-base-pair reads could not distinguish some IMGT-functional V segments, including TRBV6-2 and TRBV6-3, those segments were excluded. While some public TCRs were present in many individuals, most TCR sequences turned up only very rarely across donors. In this cohort, only TCR beta chains were sequenced, and detectable features were limited by the absence of alpha or paired-chain data. The classifier was reported to diagnose cytomegalovirus status with high specificity and sensitivity in both the original and validation cohorts. In a later analysis, the rate of TCR association differed among HLA loci, with DRB1 alleles having the most associated TCRs and HLA-C alleles having the fewest. In a later genetic analysis, a missense DCLRE1C variant was associated with V-gene and J-gene trimming of TCR beta chains, and the association was replicated in an independent cohort. CMV serostatus was the only immune exposure information available for the cohort. The authors suggested that the approach could potentially be generalized to other disease states and immunological phenotypes. Specific HLA alleles were associated with over 15,000 TCR beta sequences at a false discovery rate of 0.05 in a later analysis. A cluster of highly shared sequence variants was judged likely to represent a technical artifact of the sequencing pipeline. The study listed 164 TCR beta chains as associated with cytomegalovirus. Because HLA typing was unavailable for some donors at each locus, only the typed subset was used in association tests. Correlated functional status among segregating V segments might be attributable to linkage disequilibrium, but an unknown experimental factor could not be ruled out. In a later analysis, HLA-associated TCR beta chains were found to be more clonally expanded and to have lower generation probabilities than equally common non-associated chains. Sequencing depth was assumed to be roughly uniform across donors in the presence/absence analyses, though that assumption may not hold. A few of the identified cytomegalovirus-associated TCR beta chains were confirmed in vitro to be specific for cytomegalovirus antigens. A further reported finding was that TCR beta sequences accurately predicted the HLA-A and HLA-B alleles for most subjects in the first cohort. When HLA alleles, especially DR and DQ, strongly co-occurred, TCR associations were difficult to assign to individual alleles. In a later genetic analysis, fewer N-insertions in productive TCRs were reported among donors in an Asian-associated ancestry cluster than the roughly 700-donor mean. Broadly in line with IMGT annotations, most TCR beta V segments showed up in productive rearrangements about 90% or about 30% of the time in an earlier analysis of several hundred of the donors. In a later analysis, several top co-occurrence clusters were reported to appear linked to parvovirus B19, influenza, CMV and Epstein-Barr virus. In a later analysis, most CMV-associated TCR beta chains were found to appear HLA-restricted, with HLA associations seemingly driven largely by CMV exposure. The earlier analysis of almost 600 of the donors excluded roughly 17 rarely observed V segments, including chromosome 9 orphons, because counts were too low.

Library creation used the immunoSEQ multiplex PCR assay. A mixture of 60 forward primers for TCR Vbeta segments and 13 reverse primers for TCR Jbeta segments was used in the multiplex PCR. A multiplex PCR assay on genomic DNA amplified the CDR3 region of rearranged TCR beta genes. Amplified TCR beta libraries were sequenced as 87-base-pair reads on the Illumina HiSeq System. Regarding the original processing steps: A later analysis tallied 75 million to 95 million unique TCR beta chains across the 700 or so repertoires, and about 10 million of those chains were shared by two or more donors. To remove PCR and sequencing errors, raw reads were error-corrected and collapsed into unique sequences using a nearest-neighbor algorithm that merged closely related sequences. V, D and J gene segments were assigned by aligning CDR3 sequences to IMGT reference sequences. Each retained sequence needed at least a six-nucleotide match to both a V gene segment and a J gene segment. Rearrangements were called productive when the CDR3 lacked stop codons and stayed in frame with V and J; all others were non-productive. CDR3 was defined according to IMGT convention as the region running from the second conserved V-encoded cysteine to the conserved J-encoded phenylalanine. The earlier analysis of about 590 of the donors excluded sequences that lacked an unambiguous match to a single V gene segment. In an earlier analysis of roughly 600 of the donors, a V segment was called functional when productive rearrangements were above 56.7%, and segregating when the standard deviation between donors exceeded 5%. A statistical classification framework was developed to diagnose cytomegalovirus status using the catalog of TCR beta chain sequences. In a later analysis, V and J genes were assigned by comparing TCR nucleotide sequences against IMGT/GENE-DB human TR gene sequences. The TCRdist pipeline was used in a later analysis to assign CDR3 sequences and most-parsimonious VDJ recombination scenarios. A later analysis defined each TCR beta chain by its CDR3 amino acid sequence plus V-gene family, and excluded reads lacking a unique V-gene family. A later analysis removed 592 highly shared, low-generation-probability nucleotide sequences to deal with suspected cross-contamination and a sequencing artifact. A later analysis calculated a clonal expansion index for each public chain from normalized within-repertoire ranks of inferred template counts. A later analysis computed generation probabilities with a VDJ recombination model fitted to out-of-frame rearrangements, and checked the results against IGoR. A later analysis scored TCR-TCR, TCR-HLA and TCR-CMV co-occurrence with hypergeometric tests, applying a repertoire-size bias correction to TCR pairs. False discovery rates were estimated in a later analysis by permuting HLA or CMV assignments 20 times. In a later analysis, co-occurring TCRs were grouped with DBSCAN, and TCRdist sequence similarity was added when clustering was performed within HLA-allele-positive subsets. For co-occurrence clustering, repertoires with fewer than 30,000 or more than 120,000 public chains were excluded, along with five or six repertoires with anomalous nucleotide sharing. TCRdb obtained this table from immuneACCESS and retained in-frame rearrangements with V and J assigned. These tables miss some clones; where compared with another copy, unresolved V genes account for less than half of the shortfall, and the remainder is unexplained. From that table come the V and J calls and clone size; the DNA was used to work out D and trimming. The table for this sample lists fewer than 110,000 clones; around three quarters of them were counted only once. Together, the top ten hold roughly 8.2% of the sample.

The cohort was made up of around 720 healthy bone marrow donors. At the time of sampling, all cohort members were nominally healthy, though unrecorded immune exposures were likely present. The donor tested CMV seronegative, placing the donor among the 300 to 450 seronegative members of the cohort. Each donor provided a peripheral blood sample, and peripheral blood mononuclear cells were used for TCR beta sequencing. Genomic DNA extraction from the blood cell samples was performed with the Qiagen DNeasy Blood Extraction Kit. The germline V gene (reference sequence) provides CDR1 LNHNV and CDR2 YYDKDF. The CDR3 holds 17 amino acids from the cysteine to the phenylalanine. The kept DNA is CDR3 alone, 51 bases in frame from the first base. Here V drops 2 bases and J drops 2 bases, and the junction holds 8 bases not matched to any gene. As for this clone: Which antigen it targets is not known. No much larger clonotype is one base removed from it; base qualities were not supplied.

This clonotype originated in a man aged 30 to 39 in good health and CMV-seronegative. The sequencing sample was made of PBMCs. This chain joins TRBV15 to TRBJ2-3; 9 junctional bases match TRBD2. The CDR3: CATSRTLAGVTTDTQYF. The sequenced DNA: TGTGCCACCAGCAGAACCTTAGCGGGGGTTACCACAGATACGCAGTATTTT.